Below, 12 T cell receptor beta chains from the same sample are listed, as sequenced in a study of T-cell reconstitution after alpha-beta-depleted transplantation in children. Library preparation (for TCRbeta) was performed with unique molecular identifiers. Each CDR3 protein is one row after TCRdb ran MiXCR on the PCR reads. The sample contains about 540,000 distinct CDR3 sequences, around 20% of which appear only once. This specimen consisted of PBMCs from the stem cell graft donor, obtained from the stem cell graft. These receptor sequences come from a human donor who donated a stem cell graft to a child with acute lymphoblastic leukemia.

The rearrangement joins TRBV4-1 to TRBJ1-5; D is undetermined. Germline V gene lookup returns CDR1 MGHRA and CDR2 YSYEKL. The CDR3 has 15 amino acids. V was pared by 0 bases and J by 7 bases, with 13 bases between. CDR3 nucleotide sequence: TGCGCCAGCAGCCAAGATTTGGCCGGGGTCCAGCCCCAGCATTTT. Translating it yields CASSQDLAGVQPQHF.

This clonotype was counted a few times. V usage is TRBV3-1 and J usage is TRBJ2-5; D perhaps matches TRBD2 (6 bases). The ends were cut back, 4 bases at V and 4 bases at J, with 16 bases in the middle. Germline-derived CDR1 and CDR2 are LGHDT and YNNKEL (reference sequence). CDR3 length: 15 residues. This CDR3 reads CASSRRDWPGETQYF. As DNA, the CDR3 is TGTGCCAGCAGCCGGAGGGACTGGCCGGGAGAGACCCAGTACTTC.

The chain has TRBV6-4 and TRBJ2-5; possible D gene TRBD2, 5 bases. V lost 4 bases, J lost 5 bases, and 38 bases lay in between. CDR3 length: 22 residues. Germline assignment: CDR1 MRHNA and CDR2 SNTAGT. The chain's CDR3 is CASSVESPAGSRWVPFVETQYF. CDR3 sequence (DNA): TGTGCCAGCAGTGTCGAGTCCCCTGCGGGCTCCCGGTGGGTCCCTTTCGTTGAGACCCAGTACTTC.

This chain uses TRBV3-1 with TRBJ1-4; D possibly corresponds to TRBD1 (5 bases). With 6 bases removed from V and 8 bases from J, the gap between germline ends came to 13 bases. The CDR3 spans 13 residues. In germline, CDR1 is LGHDT, CDR2 YNNKEL (reference sequence). CDR3 DNA sequence: TGTGCCAGCAGTGCCGGGGCGGCGGAAAAACTGTTTTTT. Amino acids: CASSAGAAEKLFF.

V and J are TRBV5-6 and TRBJ1-2; no reliable D call. CDR1 is SGHDT and CDR2 is YYEEEE in the germline V gene. CDR3 length: 13 amino acids. With 0 bases removed from V and 8 bases from J, the gap between germline ends came to 11 bases. The CDR3 spells CASSLGRSTGYTF. The CDR3 nucleotides are TGTGCCAGCAGCTTGGGACGGAGCACCGGCTACACCTTC.

The genes are TRBV7-8 and TRBJ1-1, with D maybe TRBD1 (6 bases). V was clipped by 0 bases and J by 8 bases, with 16 bases between them. The length of the CDR3 is 15 residues. CDR1 and CDR2 (germline): SGHVS, FQNEAQ. In DNA, the CDR3 is TGTGCCAGCAGCTTAGCGGTGGGGGGGCGTATCGAAGCTTTCTTT. Its translation: CASSLAVGGRIEAFF. The full variable domain, completed using reference TRBV7-8 and TRBJ1-1, is GAGVSQSPRYKVAKRGQDVALRCDPISGHVSLFWYQQALGQGPEFLTYFQNEAQLDKSGLPSDRFFAERPEGSVSTLKIQRTQQEDSAVYLCASSLAVGGRIEAFFGQGTRLTVV.

This clonotype was found many times. The chain is built from TRBV2 and TRBJ1-4; unclear D gene. The CDR3 contains 12 residues. Germline CDR1 is SNHLY and CDR2 is FYNNEI. The CDR3 loop is CASQDLNEKLFF. For the CDR3, the DNA is TGTGCTAGCCAGGACCTTAATGAAAAACTGTTTTTT.

This clonotype was detected only a few times. The chain combines TRBV7-9 with TRBJ1-4, with D possibly being TRBD1 (6 bases). CDR1 is SEHNR and CDR2 is FQNEAQ in the germline V gene (reference sequence). Trimming pared 2 bases from V and 8 bases from J, leaving 15 bases between. The CDR3 runs 15 residues. CDR3 DNA: TGTGCCAGCAGCTTAATGACAGGCTTGGACGAAAAACTGTTTTTT. Translated, it gives CASSLMTGLDEKLFF.

The rearrangement links TRBV5-1 to TRBJ2-2; 11 bases align to TRBD2. Germline assignment: CDR1 SGHRS and CDR2 YFSETQ. This CDR3 region has 14 residues. With 7 bases clipped from V and 4 bases from J, the junction kept 3 bases outside the gene matches. The CDR3 region is CASLAGGVTGELFF. CDR3 coding DNA: TGCGCCAGCCTAGCGGGAGGTGTCACCGGGGAGCTGTTTTTT.

The V call is TRBV6-5, the J call TRBJ2-7; a possible D gene is TRBD2 (5 bases). The CDR3 extends over 13 amino acids. Trimming left V 7 bases short and J 6 bases short, with 16 bases between. Germline CDR1 is MNHEY and CDR2 is SVGAGI. This chain's CDR3 is CASKLGLSGEQYF. In nucleotides, the CDR3 is TGTGCCAGCAAACTAGGGCTGTCCGGCGAGCAGTACTTC.

The V and J genes are TRBV6-1 and TRBJ2-1, with 9 bases fitting TRBD1. Germline loops: CDR1 MNHNS, CDR2 SASEGT. CDR3 length equals 14 residues. V was pared by 6 bases and J by 8 bases, with 8 bases of the junction left unmatched. CDR3 bases: TGTGCCAGCAGGGCGGGACAGGGTGATCATGAGCAGTTCTTC. It specifies CASRAGQGDHEQFF.

The V gene is TRBV18, the J gene TRBJ1-6; D is uncertain. CDR3 length equals 15 residues. V shed 0 bases and J shed 5 bases, with 8 bases lying between them. The germline gives CDR1 KGHSH, CDR2 LQKENI. The CDR3 protein is CASSPPVGDNSPLHF. The CDR3 DNA is TGTGCCAGCTCACCACCGGTCGGCGATAATTCACCCCTCCACTTT.